This TCR beta chain was sequenced during a study of early T cells in non-severe SARS-CoV-2 infection. Background on the study: Investigators sequenced bulk RNA drawn from unsorted whole blood, and chains remained unpaired.

This clonotype was counted only a few times. Unique molecular identifier tags were affixed to discrete cDNA molecules. One entry per CDR3 protein results from TCRdb running MiXCR on the 5' RACE reads. The table includes tens of thousands of distinct CDR3 sequences, roughly 4.9% detected once. The sequenced material came from whole blood. This clonotype was sampled from an adult who was a healthcare worker with PCR-confirmed SARS-CoV-2 infection or an uninfected control (not recorded which).

The CDR3 is CSAGGGQETQYF. The CDR3 DNA reads TGCAGTGCTGGTGGAGGACAAGAGACCCAGTACTTC. This chain connects TRBV20-1 to TRBJ2-5, with TRBD2 as a possible D gene (5 bases). The CDR3 loop spans 12 amino acids. With 5 bases removed from V and 2 bases from J, the gap between germline ends came to 9 bases. Germline loops: CDR1 DFQATT, CDR2 SNEGSKA (reference sequence).